This TCR beta chain was documented in a study of T cell changes during pregnancy in multiple sclerosis. The method was immunoSEQ multiplex PCR; TCRdb's version includes in-frame clones alone and lacks a portion of them. The sample consists of tens of thousands of clones, approximately 91% of them appearing once. This specimen consisted of peripheral blood, obtained in the second trimester of pregnancy. This receptor was obtained from a female donor with multiple sclerosis, enrolled in a pregnancy study.

The CDR3 loop reads CASSLLGRVTEAFF. In DNA form, the CDR3 reads TGTGCCAGCAGCTTACTCGGCAGGGTGACTGAAGCTTTCTTT. This chain joins TRBV7-3 and TRBJ1-1; the D gene is possibly TRBD1 (5 bases). The CDR3 is 14 residues long. Trimming removed 2 bases from V and 5 bases from J, with 12 bases in between. CDR1 is SGHTA, CDR2 FQGTGA, per germline.